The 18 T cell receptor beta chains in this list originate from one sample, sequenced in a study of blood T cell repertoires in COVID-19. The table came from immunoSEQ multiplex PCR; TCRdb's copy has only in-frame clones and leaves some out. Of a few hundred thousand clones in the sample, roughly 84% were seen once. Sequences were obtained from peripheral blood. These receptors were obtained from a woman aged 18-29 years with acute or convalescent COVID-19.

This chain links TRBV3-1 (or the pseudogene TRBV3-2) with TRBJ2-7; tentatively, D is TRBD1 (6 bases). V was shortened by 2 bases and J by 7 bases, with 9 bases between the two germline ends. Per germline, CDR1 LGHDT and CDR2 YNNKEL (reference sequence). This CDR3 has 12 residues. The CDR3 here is CASSQLQGEQYF. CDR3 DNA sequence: TGTGCCAGCAGCCAACTACAGGGAGAGCAGTACTTC.

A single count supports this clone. The CDR3 DNA is TGTGCCAGCAGCTTCGCTAGCGGGAGCCAGTCCTACAATGAGCAGTTCTTC. As protein: CASSFASGSQSYNEQFF. The V and J genes are TRBV5-4 and TRBJ2-1; the match to TRBD2 covers 10 bases. Germline lookup yields CDR1 SGHNT and CDR2 YYREEE (reference sequence). The CDR3 is 17 amino acids. Trimming cost V 2 bases and J 1 base; bases outside gene matches: 6.

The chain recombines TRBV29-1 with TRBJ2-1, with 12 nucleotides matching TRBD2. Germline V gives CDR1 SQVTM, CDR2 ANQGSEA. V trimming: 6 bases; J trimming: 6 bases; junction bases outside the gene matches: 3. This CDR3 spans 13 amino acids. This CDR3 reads CSVMGLAGNEQFF. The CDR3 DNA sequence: TGCAGCGTGATGGGACTAGCGGGCAATGAGCAGTTCTTC.

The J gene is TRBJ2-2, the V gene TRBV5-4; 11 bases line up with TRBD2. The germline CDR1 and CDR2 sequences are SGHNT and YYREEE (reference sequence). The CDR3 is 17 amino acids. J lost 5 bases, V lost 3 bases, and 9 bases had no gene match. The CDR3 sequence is CASSSLSSGRRTGELFF. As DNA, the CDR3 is TGTGCCAGCAGCTCCCTATCTAGCGGGAGGAGGACCGGGGAGCTGTTTTTT.

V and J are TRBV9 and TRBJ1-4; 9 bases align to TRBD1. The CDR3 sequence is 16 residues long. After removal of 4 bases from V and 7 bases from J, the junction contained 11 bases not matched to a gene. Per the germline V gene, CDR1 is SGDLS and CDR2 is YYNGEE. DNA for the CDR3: TGTGCCAGCAGCCGTGACAGGGGGTGGGGTATTGAAAAACTGTTTTTT. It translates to CASSRDRGWGIEKLFF. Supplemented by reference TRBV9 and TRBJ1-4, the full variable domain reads DSGVTQTPKHLITATGQRVTLRCSPRSGDLSVYWYQQSLDQGLQFLIQYYNGEERAKGNILERFSAQQFPDLHSELNLSSLELGDSALYFCASSRDRGWGIEKLFFGSGTQLSVL.

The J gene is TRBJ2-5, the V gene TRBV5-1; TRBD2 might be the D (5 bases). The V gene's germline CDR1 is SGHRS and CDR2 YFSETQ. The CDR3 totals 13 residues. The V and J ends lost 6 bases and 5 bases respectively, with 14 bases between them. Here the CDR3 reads CASTPLGQETQYF. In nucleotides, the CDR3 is TGCGCCAGCACCCCACTAGGGCAGGAGACCCAGTACTTC.

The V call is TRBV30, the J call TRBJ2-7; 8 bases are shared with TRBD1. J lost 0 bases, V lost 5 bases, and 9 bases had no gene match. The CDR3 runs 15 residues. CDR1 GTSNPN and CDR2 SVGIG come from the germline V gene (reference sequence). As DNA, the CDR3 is TGTGCCTGGGCCTCTTTTGGGACAGGCTCCTACGAGCAGTACTTC. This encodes CAWASFGTGSYEQYF.

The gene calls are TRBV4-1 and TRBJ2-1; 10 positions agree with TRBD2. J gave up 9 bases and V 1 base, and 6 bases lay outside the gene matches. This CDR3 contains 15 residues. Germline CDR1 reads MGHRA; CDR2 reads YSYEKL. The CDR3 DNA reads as TGCGCCAGCAGCCAAGCCCTAGCGGGAGCAAGTGAGCAGTTCTTC. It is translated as CASSQALAGASEQFF.

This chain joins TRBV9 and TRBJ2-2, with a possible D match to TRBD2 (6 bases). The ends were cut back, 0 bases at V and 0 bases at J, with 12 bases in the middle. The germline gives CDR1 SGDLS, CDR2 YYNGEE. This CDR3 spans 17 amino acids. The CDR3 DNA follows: TGTGCCAGCAGCGTAGCAGGGAGGAGAGCGAACACCGGGGAGCTGTTTTTT. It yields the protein CASSVAGRRANTGELFF.

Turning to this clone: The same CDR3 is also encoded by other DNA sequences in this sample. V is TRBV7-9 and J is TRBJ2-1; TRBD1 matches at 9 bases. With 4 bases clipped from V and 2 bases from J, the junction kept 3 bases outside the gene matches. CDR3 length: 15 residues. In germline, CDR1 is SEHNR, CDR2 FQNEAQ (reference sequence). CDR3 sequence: CASSSGTGPYNEQFF. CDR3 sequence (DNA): TGTGCCAGCAGCTCCGGGACAGGGCCCTACAATGAGCAGTTCTTC.

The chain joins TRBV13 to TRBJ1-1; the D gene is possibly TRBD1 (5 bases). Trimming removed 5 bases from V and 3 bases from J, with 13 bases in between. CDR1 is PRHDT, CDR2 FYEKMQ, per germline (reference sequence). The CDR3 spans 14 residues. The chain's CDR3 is CASSPVGRDTEAFF. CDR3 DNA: TGTGCCAGCAGCCCGGTCGGCAGGGACACTGAAGCTTTCTTT. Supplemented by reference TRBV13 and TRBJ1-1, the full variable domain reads AAGVIQSPRHLIKEKRETATLKCYPIPRHDTVYWYQQGPGQDPQFLISFYEKMQSDKGSIPDRFSAQQFSDYHSELNMSSLELGDSALYFCASSPVGRDTEAFFGQGTRLTVV.

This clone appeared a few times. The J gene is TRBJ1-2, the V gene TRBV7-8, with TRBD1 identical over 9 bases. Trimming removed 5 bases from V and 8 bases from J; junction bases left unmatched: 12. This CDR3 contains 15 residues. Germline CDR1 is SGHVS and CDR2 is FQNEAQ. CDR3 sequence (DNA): TGTGCCAGCAGCATCAGGCCGGGACAGGGTAGGGGCTACACCTTC. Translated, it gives CASSIRPGQGRGYTF.

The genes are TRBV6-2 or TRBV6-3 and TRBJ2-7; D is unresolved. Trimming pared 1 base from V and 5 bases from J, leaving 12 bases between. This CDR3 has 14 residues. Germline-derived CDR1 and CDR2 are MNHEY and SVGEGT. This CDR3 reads CASSYLGPPHEQYF. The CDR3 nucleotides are TGTGCCAGCAGTTACTTGGGCCCACCACACGAGCAGTACTTC.

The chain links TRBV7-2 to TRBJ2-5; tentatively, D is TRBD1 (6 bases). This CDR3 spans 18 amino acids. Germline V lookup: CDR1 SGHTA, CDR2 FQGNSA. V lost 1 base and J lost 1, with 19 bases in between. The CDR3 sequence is CASSLGTDRPAPQETQYF. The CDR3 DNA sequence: TGTGCCAGCAGCTTAGGGACAGACAGGCCAGCTCCCCAAGAGACCCAGTACTTC. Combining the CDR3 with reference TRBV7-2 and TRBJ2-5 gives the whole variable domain GAGVSQSPSNKVTEKGKDVELRCDPISGHTALYWYRQSLGQGLEFLIYFQGNSAPDKSGLPSDRFSAERTGGSVSTLTIQRTQQEDSAVYLCASSLGTDRPAPQETQYFGPGTRLLVL.

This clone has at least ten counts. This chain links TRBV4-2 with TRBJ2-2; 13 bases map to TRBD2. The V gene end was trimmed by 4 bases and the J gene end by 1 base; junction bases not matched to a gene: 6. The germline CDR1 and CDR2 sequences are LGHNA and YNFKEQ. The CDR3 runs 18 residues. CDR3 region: CASSRGTSGDKNTGELFF. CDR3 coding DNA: TGTGCCAGCAGCCGGGGGACTAGCGGGGATAAGAACACCGGGGAGCTGTTTTTT.

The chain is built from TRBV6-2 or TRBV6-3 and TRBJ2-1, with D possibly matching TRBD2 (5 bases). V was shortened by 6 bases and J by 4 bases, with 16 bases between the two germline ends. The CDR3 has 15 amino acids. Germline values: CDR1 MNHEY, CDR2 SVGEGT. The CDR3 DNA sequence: TGTGCCAGCAGCTCCCTACAACCGGGGTACAATGAGCAGTTCTTC. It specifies CASSSLQPGYNEQFF.

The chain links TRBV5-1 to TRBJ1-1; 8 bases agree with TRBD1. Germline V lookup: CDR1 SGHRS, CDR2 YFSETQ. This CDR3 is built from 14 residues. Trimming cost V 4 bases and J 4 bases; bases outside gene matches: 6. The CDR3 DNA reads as TGCGCCAGCAGCGGCGATACAGGGGGCACTGAAGCTTTCTTT. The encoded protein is CASSGDTGGTEAFF.

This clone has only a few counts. Here the CDR3 reads CASSWTGFSNQPQHF. For the CDR3, the DNA is TGTGCCAGTAGTTGGACAGGGTTTAGCAATCAGCCCCAGCATTTT. The gene calls are TRBV19 and TRBJ1-5, with 8 bases identical to TRBD1. After removal of 5 bases from V and 0 bases from J, the junction contained 3 bases not matched to a gene. Germline-derived CDR1 and CDR2 are LNHDA and SQIVND (reference sequence). This CDR3 spans 15 amino acids.